These T cell receptor beta chains were read from a single sample in a study of regulatory T cells in long-lasting Graves disease. TCRdb called the multiplex PCR reads again in MiXCR, with one record for every CDR3 protein. The sample has roughly 700,000 distinct CDR3 sequences; about 32% are singletons. The sample was peripheral blood mononuclear cells (PBMCs), taken when the disease was refractory, from a patient treated with antithyroid drugs. The origin of the receptors is a female donor with Graves disease. CDR3s include the opening cysteine and the closing phenylalanine or tryptophan. The order of the fields is J gene, V gene, clone size, CDR3 length, D gene, CDR3 DNA, CDR3 protein. A D gene is named only where the DNA matches it firmly. Rows may omit the clone size; those that give it use once, few, many or a size class.

>TRBJ2-1|TRBV12-5|-|15|TRBD2
TGTGCTAGTGCAGGCGGGAGGAGCTCCTACAATGAGCAGTTCTTC
CASAGGRSSYNEQFF
>TRBJ2-7|TRBV9|few|13|-
TGTGCCAGCAGCGTAGCTACTCGAGATAAACAGTACTTC
CASSVATRDKQYF
>TRBJ1-2|TRBV25-1|-|15|TRBD1
TGTGCCAGCAGTGACCCCGGGACAGACTTGGGAGGCTACACCTTC
CASSDPGTDLGGYTF
>TRBJ1-5|TRBV2|many|15|-
TGTGCCAGCAGTGAAGGCTATTCAGCCAATCAGCCCCAGCATTTT
CASSEGYSANQPQHF
>TRBJ1-5|TRBV19|-|15|TRBD1
TGTGCCAGTAGTATAGGGACAGGACTTATGGAGCCCCAGCATTTT
CASSIGTGLMEPQHF
>TRBJ2-7|TRBV7-9|-|14|-
TGTGCCAGCAGCTTAAAGGATATTACCTACGAGCAGTACTTC
CASSLKDITYEQYF
>TRBJ1-1|TRBV5-1|-|14|-
TGCGCCAGCAGCGGGGGGTATGTGAACACTGAAGCTTTCTTT
CASSGGYVNTEAFF
>TRBJ2-2|TRBV7-7|-|16|TRBD2
TGTGCCAGCAGCCCTGGACTAGCTGTGATAGGCGGGGAGCTGTTTTTT
CASSPGLAVIGGELFF
>TRBJ1-1|TRBV12-5|-|14|-
TGTGCTAGTGGTTCCGAGGGAATGAACACTGAAGCTTTCTTT
CASGSEGMNTEAFF
>TRBJ2-7|TRBV4-1|-|15|TRBD1
TGCGCCAGCAGCCAAGGATCGACAGGGAACTACGAGCAGTACTTC
CASSQGSTGNYEQYF
>TRBJ1-1|TRBV12-3/TRBV12-4|many|15|-
TGTGCCAGCAGCTTAGCGGGGACGAGGAACACTGAAGCTTTCTTT
CASSLAGTRNTEAFF
>TRBJ2-7|TRBV2|many|15|-
TGTGCCAGCAGTGAAGGGTGGCAGAAGTCCTACGAGCAGTACTTC
CASSEGWQKSYEQYF
>TRBJ2-7|TRBV19|-|14|-
TGTGCCAGTAGTATTCTGGGGCGGATGGACGAGCAGTACTTC
CASSILGRMDEQYF
>TRBJ1-5|TRBV12-3/TRBV12-4|few|13|-
TGTGCCAGCAGTTTCGGCGGGAATCGGCCCCAGCATTTT
CASSFGGNRPQHF
>TRBJ1-2|TRBV5-1|-|12|-
TGCGCCAGCAGCGGAGAGGGATATGGCTACACCTTC
CASSGEGYGYTF
>TRBJ1-1|TRBV6-2/TRBV6-3|few|16|-
TGTGCCAGCAGTTACTATACAGTAGGTATGAACACTGAAGCTTTCTTT
CASSYYTVGMNTEAFF
>TRBJ2-5|TRBV12-3/TRBV12-4|many|14|-
TGTGCCAGCAGCCGAGGGGGGAATCAAGAGACCCAGTACTTC
CASSRGGNQETQYF
>TRBJ1-1|TRBV19|few|17|-
TGTGCCAGTAGTATGGCCGACCTTGACTGGGGGAACACTGAAGCTTTCTTT
CASSMADLDWGNTEAFF
>TRBJ2-5|TRBV12-3/TRBV12-4|-|14|-
TGTGCCAGCAGTCCCCTGATAAGCGCCCAGGGGCTGTACTTC
CASSPLISAQGLYF
>TRBJ1-1|TRBV7-3|-|14|-
TGTGCCAGCAGCTTAGGTTCTCGGGATGCTGAAGCTTTCTTT
CASSLGSRDAEAFF
>TRBJ1-2|TRBV2|-|14|-
TGTGCCAGCAATTCCAATGAGGCTAACTATGGCTACACCTTC
CASNSNEANYGYTF
>TRBJ1-2|TRBV19|-|13|-
TGTGCCAGTAGTGTGGACGGATCCTATGGCTACACCTTC
CASSVDGSYGYTF
>TRBJ1-2|TRBV12-3/TRBV12-4|-|14|TRBD1
TGTGCCAGCAGCAGGACAGGGAGGGTAGGTGGCTACACCTTC
CASSRTGRVGGYTF
>TRBJ2-7|TRBV15|few|12|-
TGTGCCACCAGCAGAGATGCCTACGAGCAGTACTTC
CATSRDAYEQYF
>TRBJ2-5|TRBV6-1|-|14|-
TGTGCCAGCAGCCCCCAGGGAATTCAAGAGGCCCAGTACTTC
CASSPQGIQEAQYF
>TRBJ1-5|TRBV30|-|14|-
TGTGCCTGGAGTGTGGCGGCAGACAATCAGCCCCAGCATTTT
CAWSVAADNQPQHF
>TRBJ1-2|TRBV5-1|-|13|-
TGCGCCAGCAGCGAGGGGTTTCAGATAAGCTACACCTTC
CASSEGFQISYTF
>TRBJ1-2|TRBV27|many|13|-
TGTGCCAGCAGTTTATCAGGGGAGAATGGCTACACCTTC
CASSLSGENGYTF
>TRBJ1-1|TRBV28|-|16|TRBD1
TGTGCCAGCAGTTTAGGGGACAGGGTAATGAACACTGAAGCTTTCTTT
CASSLGDRVMNTEAFF
>TRBJ1-2|TRBV29-1|few|12|TRBD1
TGCAGCGTAGACGACAGGGCGGGCGGCTACACCTTC
CSVDDRAGGYTF
>TRBJ1-2|TRBV6-5|few|16|-
TGTGCCAGCAGTTACTCCGCGGGGGGCGCTGGATATGGCTACACCTTC
CASSYSAGGAGYGYTF
>TRBJ1-1|TRBV7-2|-|15|TRBD1
TGTGCCAGCAGCGGACAGGGCCGGGTCGGGCCTGAAGCTTTCTTT
CASSGQGRVGPEAFF
>TRBJ1-1|TRBV27|-|15|-
TGTGCCAGCAGTTTGGCGGCAGGCAGCGCGGGGTGGGCTTTCTTT
CASSLAAGSAGWAFF
>TRBJ2-7|TRBV3-1|few|16|-
TGTGCCAGCAGCCAAGTCCCTCAGCTACGGCCCTACGAGCAGTACTTC
CASSQVPQLRPYEQYF
>TRBJ2-2|TRBV6-5|many|17|-
TGTGCCAGCAGTTACTCGAAATGGACAGCGAACACCGGGGAGCTGTTTTTT
CASSYSKWTANTGELFF
>TRBJ1-6|TRBV7-2|-|15|-
TGTGCCAGCAGCTTAGGAGGGAGCCCTAATTCACCCCTCCACTTT
CASSLGGSPNSPLHF
>TRBJ2-7|TRBV3-1|few|16|-
TGTGCCAGCAGCCCCATTGGGGGGGGCATTATCTACGAGCAGTACTTC
CASSPIGGGIIYEQYF
>TRBJ2-7|TRBV5-1|many|13|TRBD2
TGCGCCAGCGACGCCGGGGGGGGCTACGAGCAGTACTTC
CASDAGGGYEQYF
>TRBJ2-3|TRBV12-3/TRBV12-4|-|15|TRBD2
TGTGCCAGCAGCCCATCTAGCGGGGATCCCGATACGCAGTATTTT
CASSPSSGDPDTQYF
>TRBJ1-4|TRBV3-1|once|17|-
TGTGCCAGCAGCCAAGAGTCGGTCACATCAACTAATGAAAAACTGTTTTTT
CASSQESVTSTNEKLFF
>TRBJ1-2|TRBV9|-|15|TRBD1
TGTGCCAGCAGCGTAGTTGGGACAGTCAACTATGGCTACACCTTC
CASSVVGTVNYGYTF
>TRBJ1-1|TRBV5-1|-|13|-
TGCGCCAGCAGCTTGCTTGGTCGGGCTGAAGCTTTCTTT
CASSLLGRAEAFF
>TRBJ1-2|TRBV5-4|few|12|TRBD1
TGTGCCAGCAGCTTGGCCGGGACAGGGGGTGACTTC
CASSLAGTGGDF
>TRBJ1-6|TRBV6-1|-|12|-
TGTGCCAGCACCGTGATGGATTCACCCCTCCACTTT
CASTVMDSPLHF
>TRBJ1-2|TRBV19|-|17|-
TGTGCCAGTAGTATCAGGCCCGGACTGACTGTTACCTATGGCTACACCTTC
CASSIRPGLTVTYGYTF
>TRBJ2-2|TRBV6-1|many|15|-
TGTGCCAGCAGAGAACAACTCCAGGGCACCGGGGAGCTGTTTTTT
CASREQLQGTGELFF
>TRBJ1-1|TRBV19|-|14|-
TGTGCCAGTAGTATAGGGGCCAGGGGAACTGAAGCTTTCTTT
CASSIGARGTEAFF
>TRBJ2-7|TRBV19|few|15|TRBD2
TGTGCCAGTAGCCTGGGACTAGCGGATCGCTACGAGCAGTACTTC
CASSLGLADRYEQYF
>TRBJ2-1|TRBV10-1|-|14|-
TGCGCCAGCAGTGAGGTACAGGGTTACAATGAGCAGTTCTTC
CASSEVQGYNEQFF